Following are 17 T cell receptor beta chains from one sample sequenced in a study of shared clonotypes between healthy human individuals. Here immunoSEQ multiplex PCR was the method, and the copy in TCRdb shows in-frame clones only, minus some. Here the sample spans about 490,000 clones, 70% to 85% being singletons. Sample: PBMCs. The source is a woman in her thirties or forties in good health. Some clones in this sample may be carry-over from other donors' samples.

The chain couples TRBV27 to TRBJ2-3; D is unclear. The V gene's germline CDR1 is MNHEY and CDR2 SMNVEV (reference sequence). Deletions cut 6 bases from V and 2 bases from J, with 15 bases between. The CDR3 runs 15 residues. The CDR3 sequence is CASSPASWNTDTQYF. The CDR3, as DNA: TGTGCCAGCAGCCCCGCGTCGTGGAACACAGATACGCAGTATTTT.

This chain connects TRBV19 to TRBJ2-7, with D possibly being TRBD1 (5 bases). The CDR3 is 14 residues long. V was trimmed by 3 bases and J by 2 bases, leaving 11 bases between them. Germline V CDR1 and CDR2: LNHDA, SQIVND (reference sequence). The CDR3 protein is CASSITQDTYEQYF. The CDR3 nucleotides read TGTGCCAGTAGTATTACACAGGATACCTACGAGCAGTACTTC.

The chain has TRBV27 and TRBJ1-2; possible D gene TRBD1, 5 bases. The CDR3 runs 13 residues. Germline V CDR1 and CDR2: MNHEY, SMNVEV (reference sequence). The V and J ends lost 2 bases and 8 bases respectively, with 12 bases between them. The CDR3 DNA reads as TGTGCCAGCAGTTTAAGCGAAGGGGAAGGCTACACCTTC. It encodes CASSLSEGEGYTF.

This clone was seen just once. The rearrangement joins TRBV11-2 to TRBJ2-1; 7 bases line up with TRBD2. J lost 3 bases, V lost 3 bases, and 11 bases had no gene match. The CDR3 loop spans 17 amino acids. CDR1 SGHAT and CDR2 FQNNGV come from the germline V gene. Written as DNA, the CDR3 is TGTGCCAGCAGCTTGGGCTCTAGCGGAGGGAGCTACAATGAGCAGTTCTTC. Translated, it gives CASSLGSSGGSYNEQFF.

With respect to this clone: The junction shows a germline mismatch at one end, possibly a read error. The V gene is TRBV28, the J gene TRBJ1-2, with D possibly being TRBD1 (5 bases). In germline, CDR1 is MDHEN, CDR2 SYDVKM. This CDR3 has 11 residues. The DNA of the CDR3 is TGTGCCAGCAGGTCGGGGCTCCGGGAAATCTTC. As protein: CASRSGLREIF.

The sample holds one count of this clone. V and J are TRBV11-2 and TRBJ2-3; 9 bases line up with TRBD2. Germline CDR1 reads SGHAT; CDR2 reads FQNNGV. The CDR3 has 17 amino acids. The junction had 13 bases not matched to a gene; V was cut back by 4 bases and J by 5 bases. The CDR3: CASSSVLLAGGRDTQYF. CDR3 bases: TGTGCCAGCAGCTCCGTTCTTCTCGCGGGAGGGAGAGATACGCAGTATTTT.

This chain connects TRBV7-2 to TRBJ2-1, with D possibly being TRBD1 (6 bases). Per germline, CDR1 SGHTA and CDR2 FQGNSA. V dropped 3 bases and J dropped 8 bases, with 17 bases sitting between them. The CDR3 spans 15 residues. The CDR3 loop reads CASSLDGTGRYEQFF. CDR3 DNA sequence: TGTGCCAGCAGCTTGGATGGAACAGGGCGGTATGAGCAGTTCTTC.

This chain joins TRBV9 and TRBJ2-1; D perhaps matches TRBD1 (5 bases). V lost 4 bases and J lost 6, with 14 bases in between. Germline V gene sequence: CDR1 SGDLS, CDR2 YYNGEE. There are 14 residues in the CDR3. CDR3 DNA: TGTGCCAGCAGCCTAGGCCCAAGGGGCAATGAGCAGTTCTTC. This codes for CASSLGPRGNEQFF.

As regards this clone: Different DNA sequences within this sample yield the same CDR3. The rearrangement uses TRBV19 and TRBJ1-5; no definite D call. V lost 1 base and J lost 6, with 7 bases in between. This CDR3 spans 13 amino acids. Germline V gives CDR1 LNHDA, CDR2 SQIVND (reference sequence). The CDR3 spells CASSIGGVQPQHF. The CDR3 DNA follows: TGTGCCAGTAGTATAGGGGGTGTTCAGCCCCAGCATTTT. Full variable domain (rest looked up from reference TRBV19 and TRBJ1-5): DGGITQSPKYLFRKEGQNVTLSCEQNLNHDAMYWYRQDPGQGLRLIYYSQIVNDFQKGDIAEGYSVSREKKESFPLTVTSAQKNPTAFYLCASSIGGVQPQHFGDGTRLSIL.

The chain employs TRBV2 and TRBJ2-3; D ambiguous. The CDR3 is made up of 13 amino acids. The V end was cut by 9 bases, the J end by 0 bases, with 10 bases between. The germline CDR1 and CDR2 sequences are SNHLY and FYNNEI. In nucleotides, the CDR3 is TGTGCCAGTAACACCGAGAGCACAGATACGCAGTATTTT. It specifies CASNTESTDTQYF.

The V and J genes are TRBV7-2 and TRBJ2-1; tentatively, D is TRBD2 (6 bases). The CDR3 covers 16 residues. The V end lost 5 bases, the J end lost 6 bases, and 20 bases lay between the germline ends. CDR1 is SGHTA, CDR2 FQGNSA, per germline. CDR3 sequence: CASSKGRGGNSNEQFF. CDR3 DNA sequence: TGTGCCAGCAGCAAGGGACGTGGGGGGAATAGCAATGAGCAGTTCTTC.

The CDR3: CSVPQEGPLRGYGYTF. DNA for the CDR3: TGCAGCGTACCACAGGAGGGACCACTACGCGGCTATGGCTACACCTTC. The chain carries TRBV29-1 and TRBJ1-2, with a weak D call TRBD1 (5 bases). This CDR3 spans 16 amino acids. Deletions cut 6 bases from V and 4 bases from J, with 24 bases between. Germline assignment: CDR1 SQVTM and CDR2 ANQGSEA.

V usage is TRBV29-1 and J usage is TRBJ2-5; no firm D call. V was pared by 4 bases and J by 2 bases, with 8 bases between. Germline V lookup: CDR1 SQVTM, CDR2 ANQGSEA. This CDR3 spans 12 amino acids. CDR3 coding DNA: TGCAGCGTTGGGCAGGTACAAGAGACCCAGTACTTC. This sequence encodes CSVGQVQETQYF.

CDR3 nucleotides: TGCGCCAGCAGCCAAGCGGCTAGCGGGAGGGCCGTGGAGGAGCAGTTCTTC. Translating gives CASSQAASGRAVEEQFF. The V gene is TRBV4-3, the J gene TRBJ2-1, with 12 bases lining up with TRBD2. CDR3 length: 17 amino acids. Germline CDR1 reads LGHNA; CDR2 reads YSLEER. J lost 10 bases, V lost 1 base, and 11 bases had no gene match.

The gene calls are TRBV5-1 and TRBJ2-5, with TRBD2 matching over 10 bases. The germline V gene encodes CDR1 SGHRS and CDR2 YFSETQ. Unmatched junction bases numbered 9, after V lost 4 bases and J lost 0 bases. This CDR3 spans 17 amino acids. In DNA form, the CDR3 reads TGCGCCAGCAGCCAAGGGACTAGCGATCGTTACCAAGAGACCCAGTACTTC. Amino acids: CASSQGTSDRYQETQYF.

The CDR3 region has the DNA TGTGCCAGCACGAGGGGAGAGAAGCATTTT. Translating it yields CASTRGEKHF. This chain links TRBV6-5 with TRBJ1-5; possible D gene TRBD1, 5 bases. CDR1 and CDR2 from the germline V gene are MNHEY and SVGAGI. V was cut by 7 bases and J by 14 bases, with 12 bases left in between. The CDR3 has 10 residues.

This chain connects TRBV7-8 to TRBJ2-7; TRBD2 matches 12 bases. The CDR3 consists of 15 residues. Germline V gene lookup returns CDR1 SGHVS and CDR2 FQNEAQ. The V segment lost 3 bases and the J segment 5 bases; nucleotides outside the gene matches: 5. The CDR3 nucleotides are TGTGCCAGCAGCTTTTCTAGCGGGAGGGCCCACGAGCAGTACTTC. Translated, it gives CASSFSSGRAHEQYF.